Following are 30 T cell receptor beta chains from one sample sequenced in a study of shared clonotypes between healthy human individuals. Using immunoSEQ multiplex PCR, the repertoire was profiled, and TCRdb retains in-frame clones only, with some absent. In the table there are under 2,500,000 clones, more than 90% of which are singletons. Sequences were obtained from naive CD4+ T cells sorted from blood. As to subset: CD45RA+ positively selected. The receptor set was obtained from a man younger than 30 in good health.

The chain uses TRBV15 and TRBJ2-1, with TRBD2 matching 14 bases. The CDR3 covers 20 residues. The germline V gene has CDR1 LNHNV and CDR2 YYDKDF (reference sequence). The ends lost 3 bases at V and 8 bases at J; junction bases unmatched: 18. The CDR3 sequence: CATSRIPGTSGSNNIDEQFF. Here the CDR3 DNA reads TGTGCCACCAGCAGGATCCCCGGGACTAGCGGGAGTAATAATATCGATGAGCAGTTCTTC.

The rearrangement uses TRBV5-1 and TRBJ1-1; D gene uncertain. The CDR3 has 13 residues. CDR1 and CDR2 from the germline V gene are SGHRS and YFSETQ. V was cut by 7 bases and J by 4 bases, with 14 bases left in between. The CDR3 coding sequence is TGCGCCAGCGCCAACCGGGAAGGCACTGAAGCTTTCTTT. Translation: CASANREGTEAFF.

This chain uses TRBV9 with TRBJ2-2; unclear D gene. The CDR3 extends over 15 amino acids. Per germline, CDR1 SGDLS and CDR2 YYNGEE. The ends were cut back, 4 bases at V and 4 bases at J, with 14 bases in the middle. The CDR3 loop is CASSPRPTPTGELFF. DNA of the CDR3: TGTGCCAGCAGCCCCCGGCCCACGCCCACCGGGGAGCTGTTTTTT. The full variable domain, rest sourced from reference TRBV9 and TRBJ2-2, is DSGVTQTPKHLITATGQRVTLRCSPRSGDLSVYWYQQSLDQGLQFLIQYYNGEERAKGNILERFSAQQFPDLHSELNLSSLELGDSALYFCASSPRPTPTGELFFGEGSRLTVL.

This clone has a single count. This rearrangement joins TRBV7-9 to TRBJ2-2; 12 bases are shared with TRBD2. This CDR3 spans 15 amino acids. J lost 7 bases, V lost 5 bases, and 5 bases had no gene match. Germline CDR1 reads SEHNR; CDR2 reads FQNEAQ (reference sequence). CDR3 protein: CASSRTSGEGGELFF. DNA of the CDR3: TGTGCCAGCAGCAGGACTAGCGGGGAAGGCGGGGAGCTGTTTTTT.

In this sample, this clone turned up once. This chain links TRBV7-2 with TRBJ2-7; 8 bases match TRBD2. Germline V CDR1 and CDR2: SGHTA, FQGNSA. V shed 1 base and J 2 bases; nucleotides not matched to a gene: 4. The length of the CDR3 is 15 residues. The CDR3 bases are TGTGCCAGCAGCTTAGAGGGGACTAGTCCCTACGAGCAGTACTTC. It encodes CASSLEGTSPYEQYF. The full variable domain, its missing parts supplied by reference TRBV7-2 and TRBJ2-7, is GAGVSQSPSNKVTEKGKDVELRCDPISGHTALYWYRQSLGQGLEFLIYFQGNSAPDKSGLPSDRFSAERTGGSVSTLTIQRTQQEDSAVYLCASSLEGTSPYEQYFGPGTRLTVT.

The chain uses TRBV6-6 and TRBJ2-3; 7 nucleotides match TRBD2. From germline, CDR1 is MNHNY and CDR2 SVGAGI (reference sequence). V trimming: 8 bases; J trimming: 1 base; junction bases outside the gene matches: 12. The CDR3 contains 16 residues. The CDR3 here is CASSVVRGGRTDTQYF. The CDR3 DNA is TGTGCCAGCTCGGTGGTCCGCGGGGGACGCACAGATACGCAGTATTTT.

The rearrangement links TRBV9 to TRBJ1-1; TRBD1 matches 7 bases. V lost 3 bases and J lost 3; bases outside the gene matches: 8. The CDR3 runs to 15 residues. CDR1 and CDR2 (germline): SGDLS, YYNGEE. The CDR3 protein is CASSGQGDRYTEAFF. Written as DNA, the CDR3 is TGTGCCAGCAGCGGACAGGGTGACCGGTACACTGAAGCTTTCTTT.

This sequence joins TRBV5-4 and TRBJ1-1; 8 nucleotides line up with TRBD1. Germline CDR1 is SGHNT and CDR2 is YYREEE (reference sequence). The junction had 3 bases not matched to a gene; V was cut back by 2 bases and J by 6 bases. There are 13 residues in the CDR3. The CDR3 is CASSLGQGPEAFF. The CDR3 DNA sequence: TGTGCCAGCAGCTTAGGACAGGGTCCTGAAGCTTTCTTT.

The chain joins TRBV11-3 to TRBJ2-3; 7 nucleotides match TRBD2. The V gene's germline CDR1 is SGHNT and CDR2 YENEEA. V dropped 4 bases and J dropped 4; count of bases not matched to a gene: 5. The CDR3 consists of 14 residues. As DNA, the CDR3 is TGTGCCAGCAGCTCGGGACTATCTCCAGATACGCAGTATTTT. It is translated as CASSSGLSPDTQYF.

The CDR3 coding sequence is TGTGCCAGCAGCTTAGCTTCCGGGACAGGGGGGCAGTTCTTC. This gives the protein CASSLASGTGGQFF. This chain connects TRBV7-9 to TRBJ2-1; 11 nucleotides agree with TRBD1. V gave up 0 bases and J gave up 12 bases; unmatched junction bases: 4. The CDR3 is 14 amino acids. The V gene's germline CDR1 is SEHNR and CDR2 FQNEAQ (reference sequence).

The V and J genes are TRBV6-6 and TRBJ1-2, with D possibly TRBD1 on 6 matching bases. Trimming shortened V by 5 bases and J by 4 bases, and 14 bases separated the two germline ends. CDR1 and CDR2 (germline): MNHNY, SVGAGI (reference sequence). The CDR3 loop spans 14 amino acids. The CDR3 DNA sequence: TGTGCCAGCAGTATCCGGGGACACACCTATGGCTACACCTTC. Protein sequence: CASSIRGHTYGYTF.

This chain uses TRBV30 with TRBJ1-1; TRBD1 agrees at 10 bases. In germline, CDR1 is GTSNPN, CDR2 SVGIG (reference sequence). The CDR3 consists of 14 residues. V shed 3 bases and J 7 bases; nucleotides not matched to a gene: 8. The CDR3 loop reads CAWRTKTGGFEAFF. The CDR3 DNA reads TGTGCCTGGAGGACCAAGACAGGGGGCTTTGAAGCTTTCTTT.

V usage is TRBV18 and J usage is TRBJ2-5; no firm D call. V lost 8 bases, J lost 1 base, and 5 bases lay in between. Germline V lookup: CDR1 KGHSH, CDR2 LQKENI. The CDR3 covers 11 residues. The CDR3 region is CASRLQETQYF. The CDR3 nucleotides read TGTGCCAGCCGACTCCAAGAGACCCAGTACTTC.

Note on this clone: The same CDR3 can be traced to other DNA sequences in this sample. The chain carries TRBV7-9 and TRBJ2-7; 11 bases map to TRBD2. CDR1 is SEHNR, CDR2 FQNEAQ, per germline (reference sequence). This CDR3 comprises 15 residues. After removal of 1 base from V and 4 bases from J, the junction contained 3 bases not matched to a gene. CDR3 nucleotide sequence: TGTGCCAGCAGCTTAGGAGGGACTAGCGGTTACGAGCAGTACTTC. It is translated as CASSLGGTSGYEQYF. Filled out from reference TRBV7-9 and TRBJ2-7, the complete variable domain reads DTGVSQNPRHKITKRGQNVTFRCDPISEHNRLYWYRQTLGQGPEFLTYFQNEAQLEKSRLLSDRFSAERPKGSFSTLEIQRTEQGDSAMYLCASSLGGTSGYEQYFGPGTRLTVT.

This clone was observed a single time. CDR3 in amino acids: CASSPGQGPLYGYTF. DNA for the CDR3: TGTGCCAGCTCACCTGGACAGGGGCCCCTCTATGGCTACACCTTC. This chain connects TRBV18 to TRBJ1-2, with 9 bases matching TRBD1. This CDR3 comprises 15 residues. With V trimmed by 3 bases and J by 4 bases, 6 bases remained unmatched. Germline V gene data show CDR1 as KGHSH and CDR2 as LQKENI.

This chain links TRBV4-3 with TRBJ2-1; D is perhaps TRBD2 (6 bases). The germline V gene has CDR1 LGHNA and CDR2 YSLEER. CDR3 length equals 14 residues. The V end lost 4 bases, the J end lost 4 bases, and 11 bases lay between the germline ends. The CDR3 sequence: CASSLGGKYNEQFF. The CDR3 nucleotides read TGCGCCAGCAGCCTAGGAGGGAAATACAATGAGCAGTTCTTC.

The rearrangement uses TRBV5-1 and TRBJ1-6; the D is unclear. The germline V and J ends were trimmed by 1 base and 7 bases, with 12 bases remaining between them. Germline V gene lookup returns CDR1 SGHRS and CDR2 YFSETQ. CDR3 length equals 15 residues. DNA for the CDR3: TGCGCCAGCAGCTTGCAGGTTATAGAGAATTCACCCCTCCACTTT. Translating gives CASSLQVIENSPLHF.

The rearrangement links TRBV2 to TRBJ2-5, with D possibly TRBD1 on 5 matching bases. There are 13 residues in the CDR3. Germline V gives CDR1 SNHLY, CDR2 FYNNEI. The V end lost 8 bases, the J end lost 4 bases, and 14 bases lay between the germline ends. The CDR3 nucleotides read TGTGCCAGCGGACAAGGCTTGGGAGAGACCCAGTACTTC. Protein sequence: CASGQGLGETQYF.

With respect to this clone: Other DNA sequences in this sample translate to the same CDR3. The rearrangement uses TRBV11-2 and TRBJ2-1; no reliable D call. V gave up 1 base and J gave up 10 bases, with 5 bases separating them. The CDR3 loop spans 11 amino acids. CDR1 is SGHAT, CDR2 FQNNGV, per germline. The CDR3: CASSLGVEQFF. The CDR3 bases are TGTGCCAGCAGCTTAGGTGTGGAGCAGTTCTTC.

The chain is built from TRBV5-4 and TRBJ2-7, with D uncertain. V was trimmed by 0 bases and J by 4 bases, leaving 14 bases between them. This CDR3 region has 15 residues. The germline CDR1 and CDR2 sequences are SGHNT and YYREEE (reference sequence). The CDR3: CASSLAGLAVYEQYF. In DNA, the CDR3 is TGTGCCAGCAGCTTGGCCGGGCTTGCGGTATACGAGCAGTACTTC.

The chain combines TRBV5-1 with TRBJ2-5; perhaps D is TRBD1 or TRBD2 (5 bases each). Germline V lookup: CDR1 SGHRS, CDR2 YFSETQ. Trimming took off 2 bases at V and 5 bases at J, with 22 bases between the two ends. The CDR3 loop spans 17 amino acids. In nucleotides, the CDR3 is TGCGCCAGCAGCTTCTCCGGGTCGGGGCGCGTAAAGGAGACCCAGTACTTC. Its protein product is CASSFSGSGRVKETQYF.

The chain couples TRBV25-1 to TRBJ2-4, with D perhaps TRBD2 (5 bases). CDR3 size: 15 residues. Between the trimmed V and J ends, which lost 5 bases and 0 bases, there was a span of 11 bases. Germline CDR1 and CDR2: MGHDK and SYGVNS. CDR3 bases: TGTGCCAGCAGTTCGACTACCTCAGCCAAAAACATTCAGTACTTC. Translated: CASSSTTSAKNIQYF.

This chain joins TRBV30 and TRBJ1-5; 7 positions match TRBD1. Looked up from germline, CDR1 is GTSNPN and CDR2 is SVGIG (reference sequence). This CDR3 spans 17 amino acids. With 1 base clipped from V and 0 bases from J, the junction kept 9 bases outside the gene matches. This CDR3 is CAWSATGRGYSNQPQHF. CDR3 in DNA: TGTGCCTGGAGTGCGACAGGGAGAGGTTATAGCAATCAGCCCCAGCATTTT.

The CDR3 region has the DNA TGCGCCAGCAGCCCTCTAGGGAGTGAGACCCAGTACTTC. It specifies CASSPLGSETQYF. The rearrangement joins TRBV4-1 to TRBJ2-5; tentative D call: TRBD2 (5 bases). The CDR3 has 13 residues. The germline CDR1 and CDR2 sequences are MGHRA and YSYEKL. V was pared by 4 bases and J by 5 bases, with 11 bases between.

Points on this clone: Other nucleotide sequences in the sample specify the same CDR3. The rearrangement uses TRBV7-2 and TRBJ2-7, with D possibly being TRBD2 (5 bases). The CDR3 is 13 residues long. Per the germline V gene, CDR1 is SGHTA and CDR2 is FQGNSA. The V gene lost 1 base and the J gene lost 4 bases, with 8 bases spanning the gap. In DNA, the CDR3 is TGTGCCAGCAGCTTAGATCCGGGGTACGAGCAGTACTTC. Translation gives CASSLDPGYEQYF.

The rearrangement uses TRBV2 and TRBJ2-5; the D gene is possibly TRBD2 (6 bases). This CDR3 region has 13 residues. Germline V lookup: CDR1 SNHLY, CDR2 FYNNEI. Trimming took 6 bases from V and 5 from J, leaving 13 bases between them. CDR3 residues: CASSELAGETQYF. Written as DNA, the CDR3 is TGTGCCAGCAGCGAACTAGCCGGTGAGACCCAGTACTTC.

Worth noting for this clone: This sample also contains other DNA sequences that code for the same CDR3. The chain is built from TRBV5-1 and TRBJ1-1; the D is unclear. V lost 1 base to trimming and J lost 1 base, with 5 bases between them. Germline CDR1 reads SGHRS; CDR2 reads YFSETQ. The CDR3 consists of 13 residues. The CDR3 spells CASSLRPNTEAFF. The CDR3, as DNA: TGCGCCAGCAGCTTGAGGCCGAACACTGAAGCTTTCTTT.

The DNA for the CDR3 is TGTGCCTGGAGTGCCTCGGGAAGTAGGGGCAATCAGCCCCAGCATTTT. Its protein product is CAWSASGSRGNQPQHF. This chain connects TRBV30 to TRBJ1-5; D gene uncertain. The CDR3 length is 16 residues. V dropped 1 base and J dropped 2 bases, with 15 bases sitting between them. CDR1 and CDR2 (germline): GTSNPN, SVGIG (reference sequence).

The chain couples TRBV7-9 to TRBJ2-7, with D unresolved. CDR1 SEHNR and CDR2 FQNEAQ come from the germline V gene (reference sequence). The CDR3 runs to 13 residues. V was cut by 1 base and J by 5 bases, with 9 bases left in between. The CDR3 here is CASSLGRVNEQYF. In DNA form, the CDR3 reads TGTGCCAGCAGCTTAGGTAGAGTAAACGAGCAGTACTTC.

The CDR3 loop is CASSVESSYNSPLHF. DNA of the CDR3: TGCGCCAGCAGCGTTGAGAGCTCCTATAATTCACCCCTCCACTTT. This rearrangement joins TRBV5-1 to TRBJ1-6; unclear D gene. The V end lost 4 bases, the J end lost 0 bases, and 8 bases lay between the germline ends. This CDR3 region has 15 residues. The V gene's germline CDR1 is SGHRS and CDR2 YFSETQ.